The T cell receptor (beta chain) described here comes from a study of T cell changes during pregnancy in multiple sclerosis. This clone was counted once. The CDR3 extends over 15 amino acids. CDR1 and CDR2 (germline): SGHDT, YYEEEE. Between the trimmed V and J ends, which lost 1 base and 7 bases, there was a span of 15 bases. Method: immunoSEQ multiplex PCR; TCRdb's copy keeps in-frame clones and lacks some. The sample comprises 84,000 or so clones, around 93% of which are singletons, and roughly 2.5% rests with the top ten. The receptor was derived from a female donor with multiple sclerosis, enrolled in a pregnancy study. The sequences come from peripheral blood, collected in the third trimester of pregnancy. The gene calls are TRBV5-6 and TRBJ2-4; tentative D call: TRBD1 (5 bases). In DNA form, the CDR3 reads TGTGCCAGCAGCTTGTACATGGCAGGGCTGAACATTCAGTACTTC. This codes for CASSLYMAGLNIQYF.